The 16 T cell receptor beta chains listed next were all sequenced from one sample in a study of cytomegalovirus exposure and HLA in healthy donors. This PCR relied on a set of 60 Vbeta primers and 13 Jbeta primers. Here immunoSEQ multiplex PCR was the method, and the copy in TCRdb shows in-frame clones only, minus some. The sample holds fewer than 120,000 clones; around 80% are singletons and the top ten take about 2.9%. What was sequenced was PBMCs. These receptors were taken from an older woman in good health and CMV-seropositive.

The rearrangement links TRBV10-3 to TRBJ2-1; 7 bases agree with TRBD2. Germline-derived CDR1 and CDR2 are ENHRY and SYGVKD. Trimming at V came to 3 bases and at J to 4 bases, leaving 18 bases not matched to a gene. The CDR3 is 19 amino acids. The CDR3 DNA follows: TGTGCCATCAGTGATTTAAGGGCGGGAGAGAGGGGCCCTTACAATGAGCAGTTCTTC. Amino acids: CAISDLRAGERGPYNEQFF.

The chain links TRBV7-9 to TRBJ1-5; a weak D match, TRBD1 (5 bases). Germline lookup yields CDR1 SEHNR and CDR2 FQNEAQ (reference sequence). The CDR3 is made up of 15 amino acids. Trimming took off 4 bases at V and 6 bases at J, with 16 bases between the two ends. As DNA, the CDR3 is TGTGCCAGCAGCTCCCACGGGGACGGGGGTCAGCCCCAGCATTTT. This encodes CASSSHGDGGQPQHF.

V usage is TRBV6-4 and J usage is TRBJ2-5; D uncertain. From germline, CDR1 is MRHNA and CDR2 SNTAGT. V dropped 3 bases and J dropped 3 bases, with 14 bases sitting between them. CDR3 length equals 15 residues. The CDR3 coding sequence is TGTGCCAGCAGTGAAACGCCCCACAAAAAAGAGACCCAGTACTTC. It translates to CASSETPHKKETQYF.

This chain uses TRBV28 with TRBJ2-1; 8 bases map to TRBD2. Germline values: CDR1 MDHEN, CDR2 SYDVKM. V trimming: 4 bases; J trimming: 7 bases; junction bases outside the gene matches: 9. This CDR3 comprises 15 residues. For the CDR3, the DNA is TGTGCCAGCAGTTGGTACCGGAGCGGGGGAAATGAGCAGTTCTTC. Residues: CASSWYRSGGNEQFF.

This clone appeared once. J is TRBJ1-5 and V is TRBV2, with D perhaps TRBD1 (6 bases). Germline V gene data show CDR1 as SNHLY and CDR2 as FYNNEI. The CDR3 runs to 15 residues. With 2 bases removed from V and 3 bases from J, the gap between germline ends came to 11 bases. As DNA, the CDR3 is TGTGCCAGCAGTGAAATAGGACAGCTCAATCAGCCCCAGCATTTT. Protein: CASSEIGQLNQPQHF.

CDR3 in DNA: TGTGCCAGCAGGGTTGACACTAACTATGGCTACACCTTC. Translated, it gives CASRVDTNYGYTF. J is TRBJ1-2 and V is TRBV6-1; D remains unclear. V was pared by 6 bases and J by 0 bases, with 8 bases between. The CDR3 length is 13 residues. Per germline, CDR1 MNHNS and CDR2 SASEGT.

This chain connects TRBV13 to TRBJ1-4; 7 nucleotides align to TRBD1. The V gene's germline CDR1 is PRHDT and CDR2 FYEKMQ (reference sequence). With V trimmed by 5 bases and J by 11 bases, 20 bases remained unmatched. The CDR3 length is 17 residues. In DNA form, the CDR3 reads TGTGCCAGCAGCCGCAATAACGACAGGGCTGTCGATCGCAAACTGTTTTTT. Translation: CASSRNNDRAVDRKLFF.

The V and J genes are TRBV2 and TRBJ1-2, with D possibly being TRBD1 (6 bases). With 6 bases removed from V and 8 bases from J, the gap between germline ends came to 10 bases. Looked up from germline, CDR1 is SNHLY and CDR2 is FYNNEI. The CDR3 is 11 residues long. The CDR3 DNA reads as TGTGCCAGCAGACAGGGCGGAGGCTACACCTTC. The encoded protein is CASRQGGGYTF.

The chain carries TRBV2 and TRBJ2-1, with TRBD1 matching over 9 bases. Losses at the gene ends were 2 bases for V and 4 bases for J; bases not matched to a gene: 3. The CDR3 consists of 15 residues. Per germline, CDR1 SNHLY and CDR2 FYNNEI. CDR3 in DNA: TGTGCCAGCAGTGAATGGGACAGGGCATACAATGAGCAGTTCTTC. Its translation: CASSEWDRAYNEQFF.

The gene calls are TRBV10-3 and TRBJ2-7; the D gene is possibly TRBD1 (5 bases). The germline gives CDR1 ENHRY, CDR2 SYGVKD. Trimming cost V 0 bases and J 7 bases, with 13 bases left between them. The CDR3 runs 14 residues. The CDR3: CAISESRQPWEQYF. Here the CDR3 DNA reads TGTGCCATCAGTGAGTCTAGACAGCCGTGGGAGCAGTACTTC.

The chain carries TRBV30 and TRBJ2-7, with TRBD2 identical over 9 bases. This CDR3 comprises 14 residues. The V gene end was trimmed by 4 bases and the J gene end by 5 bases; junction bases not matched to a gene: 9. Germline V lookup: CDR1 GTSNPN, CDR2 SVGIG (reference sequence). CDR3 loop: CAWTISGRGNEQYF. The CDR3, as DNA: TGTGCCTGGACAATTAGCGGGAGAGGGAACGAGCAGTACTTC. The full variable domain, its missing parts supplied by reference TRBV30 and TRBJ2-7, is SQTIHQWPATLVQPVGSPLSLECTVEGTSNPNLYWYRQAAGRGLQLLFYSVGIGQISSEVPQNLSASRPQDRQFILSSKKLLLSDSGFYLCAWTISGRGNEQYFGPGTRLTVT.

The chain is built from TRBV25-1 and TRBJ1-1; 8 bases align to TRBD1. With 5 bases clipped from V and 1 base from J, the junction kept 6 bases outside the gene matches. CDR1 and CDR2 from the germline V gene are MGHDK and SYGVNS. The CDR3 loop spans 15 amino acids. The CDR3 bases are TGTGCCAGCAGTCGGACAGGGACGTGGAACACTGAAGCTTTCTTT. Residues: CASSRTGTWNTEAFF. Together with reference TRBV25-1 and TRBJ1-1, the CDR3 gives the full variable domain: EADIYQTPRYLVIGTGKKITLECSQTMGHDKMYWYQQDPGMELHLIHYSYGVNSTEKGDLSSESTVSRIRTEHFPLTLESARPSHTSQYLCASSRTGTWNTEAFFGQGTRLTVV.

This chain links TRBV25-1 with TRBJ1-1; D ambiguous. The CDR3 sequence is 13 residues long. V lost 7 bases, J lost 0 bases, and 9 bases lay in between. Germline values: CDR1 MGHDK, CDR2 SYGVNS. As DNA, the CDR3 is TGTGCCAGCAAGTACACCTTGAACACTGAAGCTTTCTTT. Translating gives CASKYTLNTEAFF.

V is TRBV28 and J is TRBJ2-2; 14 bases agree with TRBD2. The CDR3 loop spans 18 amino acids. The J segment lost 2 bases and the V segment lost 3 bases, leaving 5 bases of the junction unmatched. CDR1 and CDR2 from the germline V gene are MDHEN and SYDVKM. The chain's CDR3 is CASSFPGLAGVNTGELFF. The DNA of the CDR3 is TGTGCCAGCAGTTTCCCGGGACTAGCGGGAGTCAACACCGGGGAGCTGTTTTTT.

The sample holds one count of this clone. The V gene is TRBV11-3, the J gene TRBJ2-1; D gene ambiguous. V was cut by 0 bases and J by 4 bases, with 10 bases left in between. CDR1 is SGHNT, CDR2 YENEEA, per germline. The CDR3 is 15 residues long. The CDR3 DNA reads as TGTGCCAGCAGCTTAGAGGCGGCTTCTTACAATGAGCAGTTCTTC. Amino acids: CASSLEAASYNEQFF.

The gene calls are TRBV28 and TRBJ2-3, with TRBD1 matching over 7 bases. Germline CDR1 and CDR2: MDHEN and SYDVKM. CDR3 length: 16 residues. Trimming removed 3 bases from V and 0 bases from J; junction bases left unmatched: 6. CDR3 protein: CASSLTGLASTDTQYF. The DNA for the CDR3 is TGTGCCAGCAGTTTGACAGGGCTCGCTAGCACAGATACGCAGTATTTT.